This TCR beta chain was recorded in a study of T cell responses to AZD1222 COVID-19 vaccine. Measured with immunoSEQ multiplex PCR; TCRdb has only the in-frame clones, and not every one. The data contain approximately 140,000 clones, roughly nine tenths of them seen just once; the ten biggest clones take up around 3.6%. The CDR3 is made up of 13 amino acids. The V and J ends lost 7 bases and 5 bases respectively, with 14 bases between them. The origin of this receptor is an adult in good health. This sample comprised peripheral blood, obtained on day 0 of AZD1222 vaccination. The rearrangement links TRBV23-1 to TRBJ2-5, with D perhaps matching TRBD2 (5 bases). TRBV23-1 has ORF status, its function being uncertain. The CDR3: CASITRDGETQYF. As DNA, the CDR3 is TGCGCCAGCATTACTAGAGACGGGGAGACCCAGTACTTC.